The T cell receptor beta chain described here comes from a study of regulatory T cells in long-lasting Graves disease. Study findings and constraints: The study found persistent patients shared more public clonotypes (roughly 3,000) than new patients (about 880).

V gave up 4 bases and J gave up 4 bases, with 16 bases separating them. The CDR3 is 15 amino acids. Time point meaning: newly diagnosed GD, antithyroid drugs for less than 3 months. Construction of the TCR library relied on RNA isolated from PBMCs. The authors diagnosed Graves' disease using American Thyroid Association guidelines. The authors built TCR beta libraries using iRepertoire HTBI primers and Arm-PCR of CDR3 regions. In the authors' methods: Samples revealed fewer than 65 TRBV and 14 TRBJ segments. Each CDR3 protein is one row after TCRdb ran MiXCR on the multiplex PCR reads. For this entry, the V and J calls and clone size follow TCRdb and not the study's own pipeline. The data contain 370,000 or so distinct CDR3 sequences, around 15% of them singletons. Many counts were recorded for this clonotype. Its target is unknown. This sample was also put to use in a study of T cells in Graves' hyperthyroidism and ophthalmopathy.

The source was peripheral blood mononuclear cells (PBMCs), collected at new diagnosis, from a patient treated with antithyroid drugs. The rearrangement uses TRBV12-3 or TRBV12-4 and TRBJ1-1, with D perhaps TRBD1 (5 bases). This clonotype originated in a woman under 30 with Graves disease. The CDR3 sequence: CASSWGPQDGTEAFF. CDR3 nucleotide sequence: TGTGCCAGCAGTTGGGGCCCCCAAGATGGCACTGAAGCTTTCTTT.